The 7 T cell receptor beta chains listed next were all sequenced from one sample in a study of blood T cell repertoires in COVID-19. The repertoire was sequenced with immunoSEQ multiplex PCR; TCRdb's copy has only in-frame clones and lacks some. The table has roughly 250,000 clones, 88% seen once. Sequenced material: peripheral blood. These receptors were collected from a woman aged 40 to 50 who had recovered from COVID-19.

The chain carries TRBV28 and TRBJ2-3; 9 bases match TRBD2. The germline V gene has CDR1 MDHEN and CDR2 SYDVKM. The CDR3 consists of 16 residues. Losses at the gene ends were 8 bases for V and 2 bases for J; bases not matched to a gene: 11. The chain's CDR3 is CASGSWRGGNTDTQYF. CDR3 DNA: TGTGCCAGCGGGAGTTGGCGGGGGGGAAACACAGATACGCAGTATTTT.

The V gene is TRBV9, the J gene TRBJ2-7; perhaps TRBD2 as D (6 bases). The germline V gene has CDR1 SGDLS and CDR2 YYNGEE. There are 15 residues in the CDR3. V was cut by 0 bases and J by 4 bases, with 14 bases left in between. As DNA, the CDR3 is TGTGCCAGCAGCGTAGTACCGGGAGAAGGGTACGAGCAGTACTTC. Translation: CASSVVPGEGYEQYF. Full variable domain (outside the CDR3, taken from reference TRBV9 and TRBJ2-7): DSGVTQTPKHLITATGQRVTLRCSPRSGDLSVYWYQQSLDQGLQFLIQYYNGEERAKGNILERFSAQQFPDLHSELNLSSLELGDSALYFCASSVVPGEGYEQYFGPGTRLTVT.

The genes are TRBV7-2 and TRBJ2-3, with TRBD2 identical over 9 bases. This CDR3 spans 15 amino acids. V dropped 5 bases and J dropped 3; count of bases not matched to a gene: 6. The V gene's germline CDR1 is SGHTA and CDR2 FQGNSA. The CDR3 here is CASSLSGSGTDTQYF. The CDR3 region has the DNA TGTGCCAGCAGCCTTAGCGGGAGTGGGACAGATACGCAGTATTTT.

This clone was recorded only once. J is TRBJ2-7 and V is TRBV4-3; 12 bases agree with TRBD2. This CDR3 is built from 16 residues. V shed 3 bases and J 4 bases; nucleotides not matched to a gene: 7. The germline CDR1 and CDR2 sequences are LGHNA and YSLEER. The CDR3 here is CASSHTLAGGPYEQYF. In DNA, the CDR3 is TGCGCCAGCAGCCACACGCTAGCGGGAGGGCCGTACGAGCAGTACTTC.

V is TRBV2 and J is TRBJ2-3; weak D call: TRBD1 (6 bases). V dropped 7 bases and J dropped 0 bases, with 11 bases sitting between them. Germline V lookup: CDR1 SNHLY, CDR2 FYNNEI. The CDR3 sequence is 14 residues long. The CDR3 loop is CASNYDRSTDTQYF. CDR3 DNA: TGTGCCAGCAACTACGACAGGAGCACAGATACGCAGTATTTT.

V gene TRBV7-9 combines with J gene TRBJ2-5, with D tentatively TRBD2 (5 bases). Germline lookup yields CDR1 SEHNR and CDR2 FQNEAQ (reference sequence). CDR3 length: 15 residues. V lost 3 bases and J 5 bases, leaving 16 bases between the germline ends. In DNA form, the CDR3 reads TGTGCCAGCAGCTTTGCGGGCGGATTGACGGAGACCCAGTACTTC. Translating it yields CASSFAGGLTETQYF.

The rearrangement uses TRBV9 and TRBJ1-4; D possibly corresponds to TRBD1 (6 bases). Germline V gives CDR1 SGDLS, CDR2 YYNGEE. The length of the CDR3 is 15 residues. The ends were cut back, 2 bases at V and 6 bases at J, with 14 bases in the middle. The CDR3 sequence: CASSVTGTLHEKLFF. CDR3 nucleotides: TGTGCCAGCAGCGTGACCGGGACACTTCATGAAAAACTGTTTTTT.